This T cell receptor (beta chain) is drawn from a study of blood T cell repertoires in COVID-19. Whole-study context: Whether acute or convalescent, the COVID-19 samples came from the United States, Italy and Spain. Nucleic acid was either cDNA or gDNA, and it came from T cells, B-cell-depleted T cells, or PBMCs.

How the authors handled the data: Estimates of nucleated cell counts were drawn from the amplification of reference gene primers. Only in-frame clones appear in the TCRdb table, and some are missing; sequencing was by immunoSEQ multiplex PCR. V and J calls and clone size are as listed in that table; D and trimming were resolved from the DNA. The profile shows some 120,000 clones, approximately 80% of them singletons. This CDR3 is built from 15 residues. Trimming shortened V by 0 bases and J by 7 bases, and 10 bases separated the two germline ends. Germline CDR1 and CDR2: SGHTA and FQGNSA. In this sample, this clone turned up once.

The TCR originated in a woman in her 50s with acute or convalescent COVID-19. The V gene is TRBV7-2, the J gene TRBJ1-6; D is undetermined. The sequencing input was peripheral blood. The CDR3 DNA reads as TGTGCCAGCAGCTTAGCGGGCGTCAGGAATTCACCCCTCCACTTT. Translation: CASSLAGVRNSPLHF.